The rows below give T cell receptor beta chains drawn from one sample of a study of T cell responses to AZD1222 COVID-19 vaccine. Some clones are missing from TCRdb's copy, which holds only in-frame ones; the method was immunoSEQ multiplex PCR. The sample has tens of thousands of clones, roughly nine tenths seen once. Sequencing used peripheral blood, obtained on day 0 of AZD1222 vaccination. The receptors were gathered from an adult in good health. The CDR3 runs from the conserved cysteine through the conserved F or W. Fields, in order: D gene, V gene, J gene, clone size, CDR3 DNA, CDR3 protein. D genes are given only for firm matches. Size tells how often a clone was seen (once, few, many) or the class of an expanded clone, and some rows leave it out.

D gene: TRBD2; V gene: TRBV5-4; J gene: TRBJ2-3; clone size: -; CDR3 DNA: TGTGCCAGCAGACCTGGGACTAGCGGGTTTAGCACAGATACGCAGTATTTT; CDR3 protein: CASRPGTSGFSTDTQYF
D gene: -; V gene: TRBV25-1; J gene: TRBJ2-2; clone size: -; CDR3 DNA: TGTGCCAGCACTTCCGGGCCCGGGGAGCTGTTTTTT; CDR3 protein: CASTSGPGELFF
D gene: -; V gene: TRBV27; J gene: TRBJ2-7; clone size: -; CDR3 DNA: TGTGCCAGCAGTTTAAGGTCAGTGAGCTCCTACGAGCAGTACTTC; CDR3 protein: CASSLRSVSSYEQYF
D gene: -; V gene: TRBV9; J gene: TRBJ2-7; clone size: -; CDR3 DNA: TGTGCCAGCAGCGTAGGGGAGGCCTACGAGCAGTACTTC; CDR3 protein: CASSVGEAYEQYF
D gene: -; V gene: TRBV3-1/TRBV3-2; J gene: TRBJ2-4; clone size: once; CDR3 DNA: TGTGCCAGCAGCCAAACCCACCCCAAAAACATTCAGTACTTC; CDR3 protein: CASSQTHPKNIQYF
D gene: TRBD1; V gene: TRBV5-6; J gene: TRBJ2-7; clone size: -; CDR3 DNA: TGTGCCAGCAGCCAACTCGGGACAGTCTCCTACGAGCAGTACTTC; CDR3 protein: CASSQLGTVSYEQYF
D gene: -; V gene: TRBV5-4; J gene: TRBJ1-2; clone size: -; CDR3 DNA: TGTGCCAGCAGCTTGGAGGGATGGGGAATGGAGGGCTACACCTTC; CDR3 protein: CASSLEGWGMEGYTF
D gene: -; V gene: TRBV11-2; J gene: TRBJ2-3; clone size: -; CDR3 DNA: TGTGCCAGCAGCTTAGCAAGGGATACGCAGTATTTT; CDR3 protein: CASSLARDTQYF
D gene: -; V gene: TRBV5-6; J gene: TRBJ2-2; clone size: -; CDR3 DNA: TGTGCCAGCAGCTTGGGGCAGGAGTACACCGGGGAGCTGTTTTTT; CDR3 protein: CASSLGQEYTGELFF
D gene: -; V gene: TRBV11-3; J gene: TRBJ2-5; clone size: -; CDR3 DNA: TGTGCCAGCAGCTTAGCAGGGGCTGGGGAGACCCAGTACTTC; CDR3 protein: CASSLAGAGETQYF
D gene: -; V gene: TRBV6-6; J gene: TRBJ1-1; clone size: once; CDR3 DNA: TGTGCCAGCAGCCAACCTACAGACCTGAACACTGAAGCTTTCTTT; CDR3 protein: CASSQPTDLNTEAFF
D gene: -; V gene: TRBV9; J gene: TRBJ2-3; clone size: -; CDR3 DNA: TGTGCCAGCAGCGTAGGGGTGGCCCGGGCAGATACGCAGTATTTT; CDR3 protein: CASSVGVARADTQYF
D gene: -; V gene: TRBV7-9; J gene: TRBJ2-6; clone size: -; CDR3 DNA: TGTGCCAGCAGCCCGACAGCCGTGGGGTCTGGGGCCAACGTCCTGACTTTC; CDR3 protein: CASSPTAVGSGANVLTF
D gene: TRBD1; V gene: TRBV19; J gene: TRBJ1-5; clone size: -; CDR3 DNA: TGTGCCAGTAGTTCTACAGGGGAAATCAATCAGCCCCAGCATTTT; CDR3 protein: CASSSTGEINQPQHF
D gene: -; V gene: TRBV5-1; J gene: TRBJ2-2; clone size: few; CDR3 DNA: TGCGCCAGCAGCTTGTATGCTCACCCGAACACCGGGGAGCTGTTTTTT; CDR3 protein: CASSLYAHPNTGELFF
D gene: -; V gene: TRBV5-5; J gene: TRBJ1-1; clone size: few; CDR3 DNA: TGTGCCAGCAGCTTGGAACAGGCGAACACTGAAGCTTTCTTT; CDR3 protein: CASSLEQANTEAFF
D gene: TRBD2; V gene: TRBV4-1; J gene: TRBJ2-1; clone size: -; CDR3 DNA: TGCGCCAGCAGCCGCGACCCTAATAGCGGGGGGGCTTTTGAGCAGTTCTTC; CDR3 protein: CASSRDPNSGGAFEQFF
D gene: -; V gene: TRBV7-9; J gene: TRBJ2-1; clone size: -; CDR3 DNA: TGTGCCAGCAGCTTAAGTCTAGATGAGCAGTTCTTC; CDR3 protein: CASSLSLDEQFF
D gene: -; V gene: TRBV19; J gene: TRBJ2-7; clone size: -; CDR3 DNA: TGTGCCAGTAGACCTTCGTCAGGGGCCCCCTACGAGCAGTACTTC; CDR3 protein: CASRPSSGAPYEQYF
D gene: TRBD1; V gene: TRBV5-1; J gene: TRBJ2-7; clone size: -; CDR3 DNA: TGCGCCAGCAGCTTGGCCCCAAGTGGACAGGGGTTTGACTACGAGCAGTACTTC; CDR3 protein: CASSLAPSGQGFDYEQYF
D gene: -; V gene: TRBV14; J gene: TRBJ1-2; clone size: once; CDR3 DNA: TGTGCCAGCGGGCGGACGAGTAACGGCTACACCTTC; CDR3 protein: CASGRTSNGYTF
D gene: -; V gene: TRBV4-1; J gene: TRBJ1-5; clone size: -; CDR3 DNA: TGCGCCAGCAGCCAAGACCCCGGGAATCAGCCCCAGCATTTT; CDR3 protein: CASSQDPGNQPQHF
D gene: -; V gene: TRBV15; J gene: TRBJ2-7; clone size: -; CDR3 DNA: TGTGCCACCAGCAGAGACCTCTCAGGGATCCACGAGCAGTACTTC; CDR3 protein: CATSRDLSGIHEQYF
D gene: TRBD2; V gene: TRBV10-2; J gene: TRBJ2-5; clone size: -; CDR3 DNA: TGCGCCAGCAGCACCAGAGCGGGGGAAGAGACCCAGTACTTC; CDR3 protein: CASSTRAGEETQYF
D gene: -; V gene: TRBV29-1; J gene: TRBJ2-6; clone size: -; CDR3 DNA: TGCAGCGTTGGCCCGCGAGCTGGGGCCAACGTCCTGACTTTC; CDR3 protein: CSVGPRAGANVLTF
D gene: -; V gene: TRBV7-9; J gene: TRBJ1-1; clone size: few; CDR3 DNA: TGTGCCAGCAATAGGCCAAACACTGAAGCTTTCTTT; CDR3 protein: CASNRPNTEAFF
D gene: -; V gene: TRBV28; J gene: TRBJ1-5; clone size: -; CDR3 DNA: TGTGCCAGCAGCACTCTAAATCAGCCCCAGCATTTT; CDR3 protein: CASSTLNQPQHF
D gene: TRBD1; V gene: TRBV19; J gene: TRBJ1-2; clone size: -; CDR3 DNA: TGTGCCAGTAGTGCCGGGACAGCTAACTATGGCTACACCTTC; CDR3 protein: CASSAGTANYGYTF
D gene: -; V gene: TRBV11-2; J gene: TRBJ1-5; clone size: -; CDR3 DNA: TGTGCCAGCAGCTTGCGGGCAAATCAGCCCCAGCATTTT; CDR3 protein: CASSLRANQPQHF
D gene: TRBD2; V gene: TRBV19; J gene: TRBJ2-7; clone size: few; CDR3 DNA: TGTGCCAGTAGTACCGGGACTAGCGGGAGTAAAGGGGGCTACGAGCAGTACTTC; CDR3 protein: CASSTGTSGSKGGYEQYF
D gene: TRBD1; V gene: TRBV2; J gene: TRBJ1-5; clone size: -; CDR3 DNA: TGTGCCAGCAGACTCGGACAGGGGCGAAGCAATCAGCCCCAGCATTTT; CDR3 protein: CASRLGQGRSNQPQHF
D gene: -; V gene: TRBV5-1; J gene: TRBJ1-1; clone size: -; CDR3 DNA: TGCGCCAGCAGCTTGGGAGACCTCCCGAACACTGAAGCTTTCTTT; CDR3 protein: CASSLGDLPNTEAFF
D gene: -; V gene: TRBV12-3/TRBV12-4; J gene: TRBJ2-5; clone size: -; CDR3 DNA: TGTGCCAGCAGTTTAGGCAGAGAAGAGACCCAGTACTTC; CDR3 protein: CASSLGREETQYF
D gene: -; V gene: TRBV27; J gene: TRBJ1-2; clone size: -; CDR3 DNA: TGTGCCAGCACCTGGAGGAGGGGCGCGTCTGGCTACACCTTC; CDR3 protein: CASTWRRGASGYTF
D gene: -; V gene: TRBV5-1; J gene: TRBJ1-1; clone size: -; CDR3 DNA: TGCGCCAGCAGCTACAGGGCTTGGAACACTGAAGCTTTCTTT; CDR3 protein: CASSYRAWNTEAFF
D gene: -; V gene: TRBV19; J gene: TRBJ2-6; clone size: -; CDR3 DNA: TGTGCCAGTAGTATACAGGGGTATAGGGCCAACGTCCTGACTTTC; CDR3 protein: CASSIQGYRANVLTF
D gene: -; V gene: TRBV28; J gene: TRBJ1-2; clone size: -; CDR3 DNA: TGTGCCAGCAGTCTGGTGAGCCCCGGAGAATTAGGCTACACCTTC; CDR3 protein: CASSLVSPGELGYTF
D gene: -; V gene: TRBV28; J gene: TRBJ2-1; clone size: -; CDR3 DNA: TGTGCCAGCCGTTTCTACAATGAGCAGTTCTTC; CDR3 protein: CASRFYNEQFF
D gene: TRBD2; V gene: TRBV6-5; J gene: TRBJ2-5; clone size: -; CDR3 DNA: TGTGCCAGCAGTAGCGGGAGGGATAGGAGGGAGACCCAGTACTTC; CDR3 protein: CASSSGRDRRETQYF
D gene: -; V gene: TRBV27; J gene: TRBJ1-2; clone size: -; CDR3 DNA: TGTGCCAGCCGCTGGAGCGGGACAAACTGGGTGTATGGCTACACCTTC; CDR3 protein: CASRWSGTNWVYGYTF
D gene: TRBD1; V gene: TRBV7-3; J gene: TRBJ2-3; clone size: -; CDR3 DNA: TGTGCCAGCAGCTTAGGGACAGGGGGACTCAACACAGATACGCAGTATTTT; CDR3 protein: CASSLGTGGLNTDTQYF
D gene: -; V gene: TRBV27; J gene: TRBJ2-7; clone size: -; CDR3 DNA: TGTGCCAGCGCGGACTCCTACGAGCAGTACTTC; CDR3 protein: CASADSYEQYF
D gene: TRBD2; V gene: TRBV5-1; J gene: TRBJ2-1; clone size: -; CDR3 DNA: TGCGCCAGCAGCTTGTTGACTAGCGGTAATGAGCAGTTCTTC; CDR3 protein: CASSLLTSGNEQFF
D gene: TRBD1; V gene: TRBV18; J gene: TRBJ1-5; clone size: -; CDR3 DNA: TGTGCCAGCTCACCGGACAGGAATAGCAATCAGCCCCAGCATTTT; CDR3 protein: CASSPDRNSNQPQHF
D gene: -; V gene: TRBV11-1; J gene: TRBJ2-5; clone size: once; CDR3 DNA: TGTGCCAGCAGCTTAGCCCCCGTGTTAGCGGTCCAAGAGACCCAGTACTTC; CDR3 protein: CASSLAPVLAVQETQYF
D gene: -; V gene: TRBV13; J gene: TRBJ2-3; clone size: -; CDR3 DNA: TGTGCCAGCAGATCGAGTGCAGATACGCAGTATTTT; CDR3 protein: CASRSSADTQYF
D gene: TRBD2; V gene: TRBV18; J gene: TRBJ2-7; clone size: -; CDR3 DNA: TGTGCCAGCTCACGGACTAGCGGGAGTTCCGAGCAGTACTTC; CDR3 protein: CASSRTSGSSEQYF
D gene: -; V gene: TRBV7-9; J gene: TRBJ2-5; clone size: -; CDR3 DNA: TGTGCCAGCAGCTTACTAGATCTGATTAAGACCCAGTACTTC; CDR3 protein: CASSLLDLIKTQYF
D gene: -; V gene: TRBV5-1; J gene: TRBJ1-6; clone size: -; CDR3 DNA: TGCGCCAGCAGCCCCGGGAGAGAGAATTCACCCCTCCACTTT; CDR3 protein: CASSPGRENSPLHF
D gene: TRBD1; V gene: TRBV12-5; J gene: TRBJ1-3; clone size: -; CDR3 DNA: TGTGCTAGTGGTTTGGTACAGAGGGACAGAGCCTCTGGAAACACCATATATTTT; CDR3 protein: CASGLVQRDRASGNTIYF